The 3 T cell receptor beta chains in this list originate from one sample, sequenced in a study of T cell responses to AZD1222 COVID-19 vaccine (dated by TCRdb to about 2021). The time point label corresponds to: baseline before first vaccination. Library method: the immunoSEQ multiplex PCR assay. Drawn from immuneACCESS, this table holds only the in-frame rearrangements with V and J called that TCRdb kept. Clones are partly lost; checked studies trace under half to an unresolved V gene and leave the rest unexplained. A total of 95,000 to 150,000 clones appear in this sample, roughly 90% of them only once. The biggest ten clones account for 8% to 9.5% of the sample. Sequences were derived from peripheral blood, sampled on day 0 of AZD1222 vaccination. The receptors shown here come from an adult in good health.

The chain employs TRBV9 and TRBJ2-1, with D unresolved. The V and J ends lost 0 bases and 5 bases respectively, with 9 bases between them. Germline CDR1 and CDR2: SGDLS and YYNGEE. The CDR3 is 14 amino acids. For the CDR3, the DNA is TGTGCCAGCAGCGTAGGATCGCATAACAATGAGCAGTTCTTC. This encodes CASSVGSHNNEQFF.

The chain employs TRBV29-1 and TRBJ2-3; tentatively, D is TRBD1 or TRBD2 (5 bases each). Germline V gene data show CDR1 as SQVTM and CDR2 as ANQGSEA. V was shortened by 1 base and J by 1 base, with 9 bases between the two germline ends. This CDR3 has 14 amino acids. The CDR3 protein is CSVEALGGTDTQYF. In nucleotides, the CDR3 is TGCAGCGTTGAAGCTTTGGGGGGCACAGATACGCAGTATTTT.

The CDR3 DNA follows: TGCGCCAGCAGCTCCGGCGGGGGGGTTGGGAACACTGAAGCTTTCTTT. Amino acid sequence: CASSSGGGVGNTEAFF. The rearrangement joins TRBV5-1 to TRBJ1-1, with D possibly matching TRBD1 (5 bases). CDR3 length equals 16 residues. CDR1 and CDR2 (germline): SGHRS, YFSETQ. Trimming took 3 bases from V and 1 from J, leaving 16 bases between them. Filled out from reference TRBV5-1 and TRBJ1-1, the complete variable domain reads KAGVTQTPRYLIKTRGQQVTLSCSPISGHRSVSWYQQTPGQGLQFLFEYFSETQRNKGNFPGRFSGRQFSNSRSEMNVSTLELGDSALYLCASSSGGGVGNTEAFFGQGTRLTVV.